The 19 T cell receptor beta chains reported below all come from one sample, sequenced in a study of T cell responses to AZD1222 COVID-19 vaccine. Sequencing used immunoSEQ multiplex PCR; TCRdb keeps in-frame clones, though not all of them. The table includes about 110,000 clones, approximately 89% detected once. This material consisted of peripheral blood, taken on day 0 of MenACWY control vaccination. Receptor source: an adult in good health.

The J gene is TRBJ2-5, the V gene TRBV5-4; 7 bases align to TRBD1. Germline V CDR1 and CDR2: SGHNT, YYREEE (reference sequence). This CDR3 region has 14 residues. V lost 1 base, J lost 2 bases, and 2 bases stayed unmatched. The CDR3 DNA reads as TGTGCCAGCAGCTTGCAGGGACAGCAAGAGACCCAGTACTTC. Protein product: CASSLQGQQETQYF. The full variable domain, completed using reference TRBV5-4 and TRBJ2-5, is ETGVTQSPTHLIKTRGQQVTLRCSSQSGHNTVSWYQQALGQGPQFIFQYYREEENGRGNFPPRFSGLQFPNYSSELNVNALELDDSALYLCASSLQGQQETQYFGPGTRLLVL.

This rearrangement joins TRBV5-1 to TRBJ2-7; tentative D call: TRBD1 (5 bases). V was clipped by 0 bases and J by 1 base, with 11 bases between them. This CDR3 is built from 15 residues. CDR1 and CDR2 (germline): SGHRS, YFSETQ. CDR3 DNA: TGCGCCAGCAGCTTGGAGGACACCTTTTCCTACGAGCAGTACTTC. Translation gives CASSLEDTFSYEQYF.

The J gene is TRBJ2-3, the V gene TRBV10-3, with D perhaps TRBD1 (6 bases). CDR3 length equals 14 residues. Germline V gives CDR1 ENHRY, CDR2 SYGVKD. V lost 2 bases, J lost 3 bases, and 9 bases lay in between. CDR3 coding DNA: TGTGCCATCAGTGAGAGGGGGAAAACAGATACGCAGTATTTT. Protein: CAISERGKTDTQYF.

V gene TRBV3-1 (or the pseudogene TRBV3-2) combines with J gene TRBJ1-2; no definite D call. The germline V and J ends were trimmed by 4 bases and 8 bases, with 5 bases remaining between them. Germline values: CDR1 LGHDT, CDR2 YNNKEL (reference sequence). The CDR3 has 10 amino acids. The CDR3 nucleotides read TGTGCCAGCAGCCGAGTCGGCTACACCTTC. It codes for CASSRVGYTF.

Worth noting for this clone: This sample includes further DNA sequences coding for the same CDR3. The chain has TRBV5-1 and TRBJ1-6, with TRBD1 identical over 8 bases. V dropped 5 bases and J dropped 6; count of bases not matched to a gene: 1. CDR1 and CDR2 (germline): SGHRS, YFSETQ. The CDR3 totals 13 residues. The CDR3 sequence: CASSDRGNSPLHF. CDR3 DNA sequence: TGCGCCAGCAGTGACAGGGGTAATTCACCCCTCCACTTT.

V and J are TRBV10-1 and TRBJ2-1; perhaps TRBD1 as D (5 bases). Trimming stripped 6 bases from V and 5 bases from J, with 11 bases between. The germline V gene has CDR1 WNHNN and CDR2 SYGVQD (reference sequence). This CDR3 region has 13 residues. Written as DNA, the CDR3 is TGCGCCAGCAGGGACACCATGAACAATGAGCAGTTCTTC. Residues: CASRDTMNNEQFF.

This sequence joins TRBV7-3 and TRBJ2-2; D not resolved. The V end was cut by 5 bases, the J end by 0 bases, with 4 bases between. The germline V gene encodes CDR1 SGHTA and CDR2 FQGTGA. CDR3 size: 13 residues. This chain's CDR3 is CASSPSNTGELFF. As DNA, the CDR3 is TGTGCCAGCAGCCCTTCGAACACCGGGGAGCTGTTTTTT.

The chain employs TRBV12-3 or TRBV12-4 and TRBJ1-5; D uncertain. V dropped 3 bases and J dropped 6 bases, with 9 bases sitting between them. The CDR3 loop spans 13 amino acids. The CDR3 sequence is CASSFEGLQPQHF. CDR3 bases: TGTGCCAGCAGTTTTGAAGGGCTTCAGCCCCAGCATTTT.

Of note for this clone: Other DNA sequences in this specimen translate into the identical CDR3. The chain has TRBV11-3 and TRBJ2-5; 8 bases map to TRBD1. Germline CDR1 SGHNT, CDR2 YENEEA. The trim removed 6 bases at V and 5 bases at J, leaving 2 bases unmatched. The CDR3 consists of 12 residues. Written as DNA, the CDR3 is TGTGCCAGCAGTCGACAGGGGGAGACCCAGTACTTC. Its protein product is CASSRQGETQYF.

The chain uses TRBV27 and TRBJ1-6; the D gene is possibly TRBD1 (6 bases). Germline CDR1 reads MNHEY; CDR2 reads SMNVEV (reference sequence). Trimming stripped 0 bases from V and 11 bases from J, with 14 bases between. This CDR3 region has 15 residues. The CDR3 region has the DNA TGTGCCAGCAGTTTATCTGGGGGGCCCGGGACACCCCTCCACTTT. Protein: CASSLSGGPGTPLHF.

This sequence joins TRBV19 and TRBJ2-3, with TRBD2 matching over 7 bases. The CDR3 spans 14 residues. Trimming removed 2 bases from V and 1 base from J; junction bases left unmatched: 0. In germline, CDR1 is LNHDA, CDR2 SQIVND (reference sequence). The CDR3 sequence is CASSIRGGTDTQYF. CDR3 nucleotides: TGTGCCAGTAGTATACGGGGGGGCACAGATACGCAGTATTTT.

This clone turned up a few times. The chain combines TRBV5-3 with TRBJ1-6, with TRBD1 as a possible D gene (6 bases). TRBV5-3 is an ORF; its function is uncertain. V lost 1 base to trimming and J lost 7 bases, with 15 bases between them. The CDR3 covers 16 residues. The CDR3 protein is CARSLSSGHLNSPLHF. In DNA form, the CDR3 reads TGTGCCAGAAGCTTGTCCTCGGGACACCTCAATTCACCCCTCCACTTT.

The chain recombines TRBV6-2 or TRBV6-3 with TRBJ2-7, with D maybe TRBD1 (6 bases). Trimming stripped 2 bases from V and 5 bases from J, with 13 bases between. CDR1 is MNHEY, CDR2 SVGEGT, per germline. The CDR3 covers 14 residues. CDR3 region: CASSYPNRVDEQYF. The DNA for the CDR3 is TGTGCCAGCAGTTACCCGAACAGGGTCGACGAGCAGTACTTC.

The genes are TRBV4-1 and TRBJ2-1, with D unclear. V was cut by 0 bases and J by 5 bases, with 11 bases left in between. The CDR3 runs 15 residues. The germline CDR1 and CDR2 sequences are MGHRA and YSYEKL. The CDR3 nucleotides read TGCGCCAGCAGCCAAGATATACTGTCCCACAATGAGCAGTTCTTC. It yields the protein CASSQDILSHNEQFF.

V gene TRBV25-1 combines with J gene TRBJ2-2, with D maybe TRBD1 (6 bases). V shed 6 bases and J shed 1 base, with 6 bases lying between them. Germline V lookup: CDR1 MGHDK, CDR2 SYGVNS. This CDR3 is 13 amino acids long. DNA for the CDR3: TGTGCCAGCAGCAGGGGGAACACCGGGGAGCTGTTTTTT. Amino acid sequence: CASSRGNTGELFF.

The J gene is TRBJ1-5, the V gene TRBV6-5; D ambiguous. From germline, CDR1 is MNHEY and CDR2 SVGAGI. This CDR3 has 12 amino acids. Trimming cost V 3 bases and J 6 bases, with 6 bases left between them. CDR3 sequence reads: CASSYGIQPQHF. For the CDR3, the DNA is TGTGCCAGCAGTTATGGTATTCAGCCCCAGCATTTT.

The rearrangement uses TRBV27 and TRBJ1-5, with 10 nucleotides matching TRBD1. CDR3 size: 13 residues. Germline assignment: CDR1 MNHEY and CDR2 SMNVEV (reference sequence). V was clipped by 6 bases and J by 5 bases; unmatched bases: 1. The CDR3 bases are TGTGCCAGCAGGGGACAGGGGCATCAGCCCCAGCATTTT. Its protein product is CASRGQGHQPQHF.

The CDR3 spells CASSSTGSLLEQYF. DNA for the CDR3: TGTGCCAGCAGTTCAACAGGGAGCCTTTTAGAGCAGTACTTC. This chain connects TRBV27 to TRBJ2-7, with D possibly TRBD1 on 6 matching bases. The V and J ends lost 4 bases and 7 bases respectively, with 17 bases between them. Germline lookup yields CDR1 MNHEY and CDR2 SMNVEV (reference sequence). The CDR3 is 14 amino acids.

The chain uses TRBV27 and TRBJ1-6; 9 bases fit TRBD1. Looked up from germline, CDR1 is MNHEY and CDR2 is SMNVEV (reference sequence). CDR3 length: 18 residues. The ends lost 5 bases at V and 7 bases at J; junction bases unmatched: 15. The CDR3 region is CASSLYPGQGRMNSPLHF. CDR3 coding DNA: TGTGCCAGCAGTCTCTACCCCGGACAGGGGCGGATGAATTCACCCCTCCACTTT.